Presented here are 21 T cell receptor beta chains from one specimen sequenced in a study of cytomegalovirus exposure and HLA in healthy donors (dated by TCRdb to about 2017). To prepare the library, the immunoSEQ multiplex PCR assay was applied. For the multiplex PCR, a mixture combining 60 forward primers for TCR Vbeta segments and 13 reverse primers for TCR Jbeta segments was used. TCRdb re-hosts the immuneACCESS table, in-frame sequences only. Its copies lack some clones; in the studies checked, an unresolved V gene accounts for under half of them, and the cause for the rest is not known. Here the sample has 150,000 to 200,000 clones; 60% to 85% occur a single time. The ten largest account for 4.5% to 6% of the sample. Sequencing input: PBMCs. The receptors shown here come from a man aged 35-49 years in good health and CMV-seronegative.

A few counts support this clone. V and J are TRBV10-2 and TRBJ1-1; maybe TRBD1 (6 bases). V was shortened by 5 bases and J by 1 base, with 11 bases between the two germline ends. The V gene's germline CDR1 is WSHSY and CDR2 SAAADI. This CDR3 has 14 residues. CDR3 amino acids: CASSLRTENTEAFF. The CDR3 DNA reads TGCGCCAGCAGTCTTCGGACAGAGAACACTGAAGCTTTCTTT.

V usage is TRBV18 and J usage is TRBJ2-5, with 14 nucleotides matching TRBD2. The J call is in doubt because the DNA end fits TRBJ2-7 better. Germline V CDR1 and CDR2: KGHSH, LQKENI. This CDR3 is 14 amino acids long. The CDR3 sequence: CASSPGLAGDEQYF. CDR3 bases: TGTGCCAGCTCGCCGGGACTAGCGGGAGACGAGCAGTACTTC.

About this clone itself: Other nucleotide sequences from this sample produce the same CDR3. The chain combines TRBV7-9 with TRBJ2-3; 7 bases are shared with TRBD1. The CDR3 loop spans 16 amino acids. Unmatched junction bases numbered 5, after V lost 1 base and J lost 1 base. The V gene's germline CDR1 is SEHNR and CDR2 FQNEAQ (reference sequence). The CDR3 bases are TGTGCCAGCAGCTTAGTACAGGGGCAACGCACAGATACGCAGTATTTT. Amino acid sequence: CASSLVQGQRTDTQYF.

V is TRBV18 and J is TRBJ2-2; 8 bases align to TRBD1. Germline CDR1 is KGHSH and CDR2 is LQKENI. The CDR3 is made up of 15 amino acids. The V and J ends lost 3 bases and 3 bases, in that order; junction bases with no gene match: 3. CDR3 nucleotides: TGTGCCAGCTCACCGATACAGGGGGACACCGGGGAGCTGTTTTTT. Translated: CASSPIQGDTGELFF. Variable domain in full (rest from reference TRBV18 and TRBJ2-2): NAGVMQNPRHLVRRRGQEARLRCSPMKGHSHVYWYRQLPEEGLKFMVYLQKENIIDESGMPKERFSAEFPKEGPSILRIQQVVRGDSAAYFCASSPIQGDTGELFFGEGSRLTVL.

This chain links TRBV29-1 with TRBJ1-1; D remains unclear. Germline loops: CDR1 SQVTM, CDR2 ANQGSEA. This CDR3 has 11 residues. Trimming removed 7 bases from V and 7 bases from J, with 13 bases in between. For the CDR3, the DNA is TGCAGCGGACAACGGGGAGATGAAGCTTTCTTT. Its translation is CSGQRGDEAFF.

The chain combines TRBV5-1 with TRBJ1-6; D not certain. This CDR3 comprises 13 residues. Trimming removed 0 bases at V and 9 bases at J, with 7 bases between. CDR1 is SGHRS and CDR2 is YFSETQ in the germline V gene. CDR3: CASSLELGSPLHF. DNA of the CDR3: TGCGCCAGCAGCTTGGAACTAGGTTCACCCCTCCACTTT.

This clone has more than one count but fewer than ten. The rearrangement joins TRBV4-3 to TRBJ2-1; the match to TRBD1 covers 7 bases. The CDR3 sequence is 18 residues long. Germline V lookup: CDR1 LGHNA, CDR2 YSLEER. Losses at the gene ends were 0 bases for V and 3 bases for J; bases not matched to a gene: 11. As DNA, the CDR3 is TGCGCCAGCAGCCAAGAGCCGCTCCGGGACAGAAGCTACAATGAGCAGTTCTTC. Protein product: CASSQEPLRDRSYNEQFF.

This chain's CDR3 is CASSQYASGLETQYF. In DNA form, the CDR3 reads TGCGCCAGCAGCCAATATGCTAGCGGGCTAGAGACCCAGTACTTC. The rearrangement uses TRBV4-3 and TRBJ2-5; the match to TRBD2 covers 8 bases. The CDR3 length is 15 residues. V lost 2 bases to trimming and J lost 4 bases; unmatched junction nucleotides: 6. CDR1 LGHNA and CDR2 YSLEER come from the germline V gene.

The chain joins TRBV13 to TRBJ2-3; TRBD2 matches at 13 bases. V shed 6 bases, J shed 2 bases, and the junction held 8 bases outside the gene matches. The germline CDR1 and CDR2 sequences are PRHDT and FYEKMQ (reference sequence). This CDR3 spans 17 amino acids. The CDR3 spells CASSWTSGSPFTDTQYF. The CDR3 coding sequence is TGTGCCAGCAGTTGGACTAGCGGGAGCCCTTTCACAGATACGCAGTATTTT.

The chain couples TRBV6-6 to TRBJ2-7; weak D call: TRBD1 (6 bases). V was trimmed by 2 bases and J by 7 bases, leaving 9 bases between them. CDR1 and CDR2 from the germline V gene are MNHNY and SVGAGI (reference sequence). The CDR3 has 12 residues. CDR3: CASSYTGWEQYF. As DNA, the CDR3 is TGTGCCAGCAGTTACACAGGGTGGGAGCAGTACTTC.

This chain joins TRBV7-8 and TRBJ2-7; 9 bases agree with TRBD1. This CDR3 is built from 14 residues. The J segment lost 7 bases and the V segment lost 5 bases, leaving 9 bases of the junction unmatched. The V gene's germline CDR1 is SGHVS and CDR2 FQNEAQ. In nucleotides, the CDR3 is TGTGCCAGCAGCCTGGGACAGGGTAGGGGTGAGCAGTACTTC. Translating it yields CASSLGQGRGEQYF.

V gene TRBV20-1 combines with J gene TRBJ2-7; 11 positions agree with TRBD2. The CDR3 has 11 amino acids. CDR1 is DFQATT, CDR2 SNEGSKA, per germline (reference sequence). The CDR3 spells CSARVGTSGLV. DNA of the CDR3: TGCAGTGCTAGAGTAGGGACTAGCGGTTTGGTC.

V usage is TRBV5-4 and J usage is TRBJ2-5; 12 bases agree with TRBD2. The CDR3 spans 17 residues. Germline trimming cut 3 bases from V and 4 bases from J; bases unmatched to any gene: 10. Germline V gene data show CDR1 as SGHNT and CDR2 as YYREEE (reference sequence). The CDR3 sequence is CASSSRTSGIRAETQYF. The CDR3 DNA is TGTGCCAGCAGCTCTAGGACTAGCGGGATCAGGGCAGAGACCCAGTACTTC.

The chain links TRBV30 to TRBJ2-3; 7 bases map to TRBD2. Germline-derived CDR1 and CDR2 are GTSNPN and SVGIG (reference sequence). The CDR3 covers 14 residues. Trimming took 4 bases from V and 0 from J; bases not matched to a gene: 4. The CDR3 loop is CAWTPGGSTDTQYF. The CDR3 bases are TGTGCCTGGACCCCCGGGGGGAGCACAGATACGCAGTATTTT.

The rearrangement joins TRBV2 to TRBJ1-1; TRBD1 aligns across 7 bases. In germline, CDR1 is SNHLY, CDR2 FYNNEI. Losses at the gene ends were 6 bases for V and 5 bases for J; bases not matched to a gene: 6. The CDR3 sequence is 13 residues long. The DNA for the CDR3 is TGTGCCAGCAGGAGTTCAGGGGGGACTGAAGCTTTCTTT. It yields the protein CASRSSGGTEAFF.

V gene TRBV7-2 combines with J gene TRBJ2-5; 10 bases are a match to TRBD2. Germline loops: CDR1 SGHTA, CDR2 FQGNSA. J lost 5 bases, V lost 2 bases, and 14 bases had no gene match. The CDR3 has 18 residues. The CDR3 nucleotides read TGTGCCAGCAGCTTAAAGTTGCGAGAGCGGGAGGGCCAGGAGACCCAGTACTTC. It is translated as CASSLKLREREGQETQYF.

The rearrangement links TRBV21-1 to TRBJ2-5; the table gives TRBD2 as D, unverified against the DNA. TRBJ2-7 matches the DNA end more closely, so the J call is doubtful. TRBV21-1 is tagged as a pseudogene. The CDR3 covers 15 residues. The CDR3 region is CASAPQPAGEIEQYF. The CDR3 DNA reads as TGTGCCAGCGCTCCCCAGCCAGCGGGAGAAATCGAGCAGTACTTC.

This chain links TRBV27 with TRBJ1-5, with D possibly being TRBD1 (5 bases). The V end lost 6 bases, the J end lost 0 bases, and 9 bases lay between the germline ends. CDR1 is MNHEY and CDR2 is SMNVEV in the germline V gene (reference sequence). This CDR3 spans 14 amino acids. The CDR3 DNA sequence: TGTGCCAGCAGACGGACAACTAGCAATCAGCCCCAGCATTTT. Translation gives CASRRTTSNQPQHF.

The rearrangement uses TRBV7-2 and TRBJ2-2; tentative D call: TRBD1 (5 bases). Germline V lookup: CDR1 SGHTA, CDR2 FQGNSA. The CDR3 is made up of 14 amino acids. Deletions cut 5 bases from V and 3 bases from J, with 10 bases between. CDR3 sequence reads: CASSAQGYTGELFF. The CDR3 nucleotides are TGTGCCAGCAGCGCCCAGGGTTACACCGGGGAGCTGTTTTTT. The full variable domain, completed using reference TRBV7-2 and TRBJ2-2, is GAGVSQSPSNKVTEKGKDVELRCDPISGHTALYWYRQSLGQGLEFLIYFQGNSAPDKSGLPSDRFSAERTGGSVSTLTIQRTQQEDSAVYLCASSAQGYTGELFFGEGSRLTVL.

The CDR3 reads CASGQVLMNTEAFF. CDR3 DNA: TGTGCCAGCGGTCAGGTTCTCATGAACACTGAAGCTTTCTTT. The rearrangement joins TRBV6-5 to TRBJ1-1; D gene ambiguous. Germline V gene lookup returns CDR1 MNHEY and CDR2 SVGAGI. Trimming removed 8 bases from V and 0 bases from J, with 13 bases in between. The CDR3 loop spans 14 amino acids.

The chain uses TRBV6-4 and TRBJ2-1; the D gene is possibly TRBD2 (6 bases). V lost 6 bases and J 6 bases, leaving 12 bases between the germline ends. Looked up from germline, CDR1 is MRHNA and CDR2 is SNTAGT. This CDR3 region has 13 residues. In DNA, the CDR3 is TGTGCCAGCAGCGCGGGGCTACTCAATGAGCAGTTCTTC. Protein product: CASSAGLLNEQFF.